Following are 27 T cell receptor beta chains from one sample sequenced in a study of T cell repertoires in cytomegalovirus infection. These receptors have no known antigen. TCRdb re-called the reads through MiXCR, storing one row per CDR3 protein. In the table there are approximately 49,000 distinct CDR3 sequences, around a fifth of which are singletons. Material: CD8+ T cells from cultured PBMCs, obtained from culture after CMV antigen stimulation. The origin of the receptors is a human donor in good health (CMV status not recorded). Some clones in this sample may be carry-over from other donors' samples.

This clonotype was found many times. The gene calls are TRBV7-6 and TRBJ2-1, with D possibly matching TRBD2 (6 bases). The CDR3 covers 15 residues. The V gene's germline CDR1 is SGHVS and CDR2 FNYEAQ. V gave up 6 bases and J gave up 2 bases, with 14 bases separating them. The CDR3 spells CASRSGASTYNEQFF. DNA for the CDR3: TGTGCCAGCAGGTCGGGAGCCTCGACCTACAATGAGCAGTTCTTC.

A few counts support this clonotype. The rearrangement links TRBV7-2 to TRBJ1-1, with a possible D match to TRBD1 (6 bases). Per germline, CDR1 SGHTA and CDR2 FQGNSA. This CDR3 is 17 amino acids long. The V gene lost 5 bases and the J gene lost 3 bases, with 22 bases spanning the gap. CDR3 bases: TGTGCCAGCAGCCAGGAGGGGGAGGGATGGGTTCACACTGAAGCTTTCTTT. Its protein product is CASSQEGEGWVHTEAFF. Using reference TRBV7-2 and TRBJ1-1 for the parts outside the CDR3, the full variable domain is GAGVSQSPSNKVTEKGKDVELRCDPISGHTALYWYRQSLGQGLEFLIYFQGNSAPDKSGLPSDRFSAERTGGSVSTLTIQRTQQEDSAVYLCASSQEGEGWVHTEAFFGQGTRLTVV.

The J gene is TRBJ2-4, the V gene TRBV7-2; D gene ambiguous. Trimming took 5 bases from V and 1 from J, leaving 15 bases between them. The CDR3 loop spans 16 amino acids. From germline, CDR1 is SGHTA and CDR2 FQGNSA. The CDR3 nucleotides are TGTGCCAGCAGCCGACGTGCCGGCATGGCCAAAAACATTCAGTACTTC. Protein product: CASSRRAGMAKNIQYF.

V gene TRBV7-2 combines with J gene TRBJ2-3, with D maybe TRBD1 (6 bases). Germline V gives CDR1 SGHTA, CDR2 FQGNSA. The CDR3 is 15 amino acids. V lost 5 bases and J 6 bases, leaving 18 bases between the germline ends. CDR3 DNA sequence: TGTGCCAGCAGCCCCTCCGTGGGGGCTAGCGATACGCAGTATTTT. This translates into CASSPSVGASDTQYF. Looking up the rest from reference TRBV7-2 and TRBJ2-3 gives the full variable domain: GAGVSQSPSNKVTEKGKDVELRCDPISGHTALYWYRQSLGQGLEFLIYFQGNSAPDKSGLPSDRFSAERTGGSVSTLTIQRTQQEDSAVYLCASSPSVGASDTQYFGPGTRLTVL.

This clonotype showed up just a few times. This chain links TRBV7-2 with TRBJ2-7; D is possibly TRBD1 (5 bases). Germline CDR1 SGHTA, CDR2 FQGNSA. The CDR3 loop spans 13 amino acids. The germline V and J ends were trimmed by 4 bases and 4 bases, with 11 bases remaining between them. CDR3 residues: CASSSRAGYEQYF. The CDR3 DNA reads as TGTGCCAGCAGCTCTAGAGCAGGGTACGAGCAGTACTTC.

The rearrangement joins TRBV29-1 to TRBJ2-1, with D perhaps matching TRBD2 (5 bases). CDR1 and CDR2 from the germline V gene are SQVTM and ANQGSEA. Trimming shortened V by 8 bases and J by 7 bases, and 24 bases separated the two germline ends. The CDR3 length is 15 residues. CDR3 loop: CSLRGLGQAFNEQFF. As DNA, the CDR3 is TGCAGCCTCCGCGGGTTAGGGCAGGCGTTTAATGAGCAGTTCTTC.

The CDR3 region has the DNA TGTGCCAGCAGCCAGACTAGTTTCGAGCAGTACTTC. It specifies CASSQTSFEQYF. This chain links TRBV7-9 with TRBJ2-7; D is perhaps TRBD2 (6 bases). The CDR3 extends over 12 amino acids. Trimming pared 5 bases from V and 6 bases from J, leaving 11 bases between. Per germline, CDR1 SEHNR and CDR2 FQNEAQ (reference sequence).

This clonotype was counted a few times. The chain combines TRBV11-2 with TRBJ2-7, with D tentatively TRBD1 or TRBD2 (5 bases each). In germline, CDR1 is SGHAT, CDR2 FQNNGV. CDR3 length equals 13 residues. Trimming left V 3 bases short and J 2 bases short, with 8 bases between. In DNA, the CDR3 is TGTGCCAGCAGCTTGGGACCCACCTACGAGCAGTACTTC. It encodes CASSLGPTYEQYF.

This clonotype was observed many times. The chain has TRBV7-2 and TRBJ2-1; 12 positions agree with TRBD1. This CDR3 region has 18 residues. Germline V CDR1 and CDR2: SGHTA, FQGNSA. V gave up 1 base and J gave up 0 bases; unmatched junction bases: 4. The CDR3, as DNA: TGTGCCAGCAGCTTAGAAGGGACAGGGGGCAGCTCCTACAATGAGCAGTTCTTC. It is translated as CASSLEGTGGSSYNEQFF.

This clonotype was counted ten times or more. CDR3 loop: CASSEGRQGETF. CDR3 bases: TGTGCCAGCAGTGAAGGTCGTCAGGGGGAAACTTTC. This chain connects TRBV6-1 to TRBJ2-6, with 7 bases lining up with TRBD1. Germline CDR1 is MNHNS and CDR2 is SASEGT. Germline trimming cut 1 base from V and 19 bases from J; bases unmatched to any gene: 7. This CDR3 has 12 residues.

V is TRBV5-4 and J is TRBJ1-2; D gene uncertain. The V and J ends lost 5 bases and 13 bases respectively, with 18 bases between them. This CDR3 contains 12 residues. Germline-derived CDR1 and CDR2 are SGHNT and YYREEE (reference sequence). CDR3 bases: TGTGCCAGCAGACTGAGCGGGGAGGGTGTCACCTTC. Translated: CASRLSGEGVTF.

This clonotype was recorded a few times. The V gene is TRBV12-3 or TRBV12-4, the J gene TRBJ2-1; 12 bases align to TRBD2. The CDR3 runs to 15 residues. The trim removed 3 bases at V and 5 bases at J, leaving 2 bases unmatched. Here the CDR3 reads CASSLLAGGDNEQFF. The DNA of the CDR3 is TGTGCCAGCAGTTTGCTAGCGGGGGGGGACAATGAGCAGTTCTTC.

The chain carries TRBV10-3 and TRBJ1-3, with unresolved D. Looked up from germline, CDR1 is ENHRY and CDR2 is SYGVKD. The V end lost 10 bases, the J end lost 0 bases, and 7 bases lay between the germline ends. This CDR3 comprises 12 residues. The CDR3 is CATTSSGNTIYF. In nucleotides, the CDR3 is TGTGCCACGACGTCCTCTGGAAACACCATATATTTT.

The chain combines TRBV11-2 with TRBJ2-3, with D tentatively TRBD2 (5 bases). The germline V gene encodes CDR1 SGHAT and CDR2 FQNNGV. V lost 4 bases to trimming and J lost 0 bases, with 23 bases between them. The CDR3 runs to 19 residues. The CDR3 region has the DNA TGTGCCAGCAGCTCCCGTCTCCAAAGGAGCGGAGCTAGCACAGATACGCAGTATTTT. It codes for CASSSRLQRSGASTDTQYF.

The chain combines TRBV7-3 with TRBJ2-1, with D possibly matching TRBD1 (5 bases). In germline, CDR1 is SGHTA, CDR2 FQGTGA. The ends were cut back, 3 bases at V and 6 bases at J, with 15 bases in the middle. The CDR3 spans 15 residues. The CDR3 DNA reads TGTGCCAGCAGCTTTGGGGCAGGGCCTTTCAATGAGCAGTTCTTC. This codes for CASSFGAGPFNEQFF.

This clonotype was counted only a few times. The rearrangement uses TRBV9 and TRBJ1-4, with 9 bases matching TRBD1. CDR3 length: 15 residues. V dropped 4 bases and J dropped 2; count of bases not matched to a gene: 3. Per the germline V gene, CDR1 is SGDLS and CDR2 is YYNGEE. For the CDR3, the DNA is TGTGCCAGCAGCTCCGGACAGGGGACTAATGAAAAACTGTTTTTT. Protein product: CASSSGQGTNEKLFF.

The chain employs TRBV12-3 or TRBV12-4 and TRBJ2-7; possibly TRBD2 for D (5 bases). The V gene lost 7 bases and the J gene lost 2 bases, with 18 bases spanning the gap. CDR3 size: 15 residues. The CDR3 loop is CASTLRAGTAYEQYF. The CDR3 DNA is TGTGCCAGCACTCTACGCGCGGGCACTGCCTACGAGCAGTACTTC.

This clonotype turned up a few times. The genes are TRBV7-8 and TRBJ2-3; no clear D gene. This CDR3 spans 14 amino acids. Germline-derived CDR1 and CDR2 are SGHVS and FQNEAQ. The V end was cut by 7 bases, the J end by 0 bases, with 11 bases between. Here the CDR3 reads CASIASLSTDTQYF. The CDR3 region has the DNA TGTGCCAGCATAGCCTCATTAAGCACAGATACGCAGTATTTT.

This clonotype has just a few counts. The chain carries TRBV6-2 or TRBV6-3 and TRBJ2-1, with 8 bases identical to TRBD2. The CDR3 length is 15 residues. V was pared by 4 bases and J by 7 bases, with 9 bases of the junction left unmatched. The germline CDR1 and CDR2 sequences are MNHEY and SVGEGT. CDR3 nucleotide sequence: TGTGCCAGCAGTTGGTCAGCGGGAGTATCGAATGAGCAGTTCTTC. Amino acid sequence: CASSWSAGVSNEQFF.

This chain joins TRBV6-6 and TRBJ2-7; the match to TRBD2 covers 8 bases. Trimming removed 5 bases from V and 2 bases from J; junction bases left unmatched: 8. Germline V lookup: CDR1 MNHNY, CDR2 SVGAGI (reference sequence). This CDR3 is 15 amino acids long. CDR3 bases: TGTGCCAGCAGTGCCACTAGCGGTTATACCTACGAGCAGTACTTC. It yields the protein CASSATSGYTYEQYF.

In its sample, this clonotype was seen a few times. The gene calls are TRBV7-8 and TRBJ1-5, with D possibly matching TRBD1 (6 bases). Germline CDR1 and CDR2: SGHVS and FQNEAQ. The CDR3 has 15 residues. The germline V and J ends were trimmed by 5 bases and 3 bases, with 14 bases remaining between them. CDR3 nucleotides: TGTGCCAGCAGCCCAGGACAGCCTTTCAATCAGCCCCAGCATTTT. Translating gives CASSPGQPFNQPQHF. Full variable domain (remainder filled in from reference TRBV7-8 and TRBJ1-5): GAGVSQSPRYKVAKRGQDVALRCDPISGHVSLFWYQQALGQGPEFLTYFQNEAQLDKSGLPSDRFFAERPEGSVSTLKIQRTQQEDSAVYLCASSPGQPFNQPQHFGDGTRLSIL.

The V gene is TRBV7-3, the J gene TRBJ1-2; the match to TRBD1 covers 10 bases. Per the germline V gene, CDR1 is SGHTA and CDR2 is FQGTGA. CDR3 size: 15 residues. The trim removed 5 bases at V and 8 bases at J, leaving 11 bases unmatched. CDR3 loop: CASSPTGTGAMGYTF. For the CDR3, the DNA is TGTGCCAGCAGCCCTACCGGGACAGGGGCTATGGGCTACACCTTC.

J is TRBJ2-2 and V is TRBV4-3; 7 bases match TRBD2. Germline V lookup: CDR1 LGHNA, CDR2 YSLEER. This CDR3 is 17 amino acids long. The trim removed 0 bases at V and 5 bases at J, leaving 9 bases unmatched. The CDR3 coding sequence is TGCGCCAGCAGCCAAGATGTCGCTAGCGGAGTAACCGGGGAGCTGTTTTTT. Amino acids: CASSQDVASGVTGELFF.

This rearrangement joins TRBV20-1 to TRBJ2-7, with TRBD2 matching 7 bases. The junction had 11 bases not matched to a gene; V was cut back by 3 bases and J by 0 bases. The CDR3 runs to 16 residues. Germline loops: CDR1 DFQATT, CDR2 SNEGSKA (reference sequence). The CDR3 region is CSARGGGGGSSYEQYF. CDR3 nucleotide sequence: TGCAGTGCTAGGGGGGGGGGAGGCGGAAGCTCCTACGAGCAGTACTTC.

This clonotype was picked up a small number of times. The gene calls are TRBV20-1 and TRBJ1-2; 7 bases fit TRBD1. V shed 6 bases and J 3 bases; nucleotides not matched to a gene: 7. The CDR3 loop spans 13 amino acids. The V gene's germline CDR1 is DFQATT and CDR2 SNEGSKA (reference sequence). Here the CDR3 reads CSAPRDRDYGYTF. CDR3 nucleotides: TGCAGTGCCCCCCGGGACAGAGACTATGGCTACACCTTC.

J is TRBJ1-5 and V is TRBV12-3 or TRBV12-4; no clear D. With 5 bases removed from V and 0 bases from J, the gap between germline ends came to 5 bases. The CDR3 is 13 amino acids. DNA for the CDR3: TGTGCCAGCAGTCTACATAGCAATCAGCCCCAGCATTTT. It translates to CASSLHSNQPQHF.

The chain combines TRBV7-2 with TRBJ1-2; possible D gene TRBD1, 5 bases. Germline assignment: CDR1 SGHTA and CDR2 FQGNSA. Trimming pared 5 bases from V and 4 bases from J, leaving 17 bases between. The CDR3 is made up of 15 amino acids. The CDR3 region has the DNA TGTGCCAGCAGCCCCGATCCGACAGCCGCCTATGGCTACACCTTC. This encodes CASSPDPTAAYGYTF.